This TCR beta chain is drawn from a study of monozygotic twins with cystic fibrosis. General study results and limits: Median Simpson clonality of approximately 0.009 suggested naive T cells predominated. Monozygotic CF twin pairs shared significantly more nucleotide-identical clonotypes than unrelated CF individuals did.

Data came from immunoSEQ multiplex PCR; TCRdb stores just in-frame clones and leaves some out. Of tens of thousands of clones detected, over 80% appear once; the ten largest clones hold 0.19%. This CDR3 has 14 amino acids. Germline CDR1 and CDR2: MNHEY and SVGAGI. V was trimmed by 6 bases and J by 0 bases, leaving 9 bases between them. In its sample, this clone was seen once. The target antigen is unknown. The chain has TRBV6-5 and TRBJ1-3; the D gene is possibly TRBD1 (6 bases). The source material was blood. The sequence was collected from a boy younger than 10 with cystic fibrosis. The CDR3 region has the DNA TGTGCCAGCAGGAGGGACAACTCTGGAAACACCATATATTTT. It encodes CASRRDNSGNTIYF.